The 28 T cell receptor beta chains listed next were all sequenced from one sample in a study of T cell responses to AZD1222 COVID-19 vaccine. Clones were sequenced by immunoSEQ multiplex PCR, and TCRdb holds only the in-frame ones, with some missing. The sample lists tens of thousands of clones; roughly nine tenths were seen once. This specimen consisted of peripheral blood, obtained 28 days after the second AZD1222 dose. The receptors were sampled from an adult who received the AZD1222 COVID-19 vaccine.

The gene calls are TRBV4-1 and TRBJ1-2; D unclear. Germline V lookup: CDR1 MGHRA, CDR2 YSYEKL. Trimming cost V 0 bases and J 7 bases, with 9 bases left between them. This CDR3 is built from 13 residues. The CDR3 DNA reads TGCGCCAGCAGCCAAGACCCCATGCGTGGCTACACCTTC. Translated, it gives CASSQDPMRGYTF.

J is TRBJ2-5 and V is TRBV5-1; D unclear. The CDR3 contains 11 residues. V lost 4 bases and J 4 bases, leaving 5 bases between the germline ends. Germline CDR1 is SGHRS and CDR2 is YFSETQ. The CDR3 DNA reads TGCGCCAGCAGCCATCGAGAGACCCAGTACTTC. Its protein product is CASSHRETQYF.

This sequence joins TRBV5-6 and TRBJ2-5, with TRBD2 as a possible D gene (5 bases). The CDR3 is made up of 16 amino acids. CDR1 is SGHDT, CDR2 YYEEEE, per germline. V was shortened by 0 bases and J by 5 bases, with 17 bases between the two germline ends. CDR3 sequence (DNA): TGTGCCAGCAGCTTGGCTTCAACTAGTCGGTTCGAGACCCAGTACTTC. Protein: CASSLASTSRFETQYF.

This chain joins TRBV27 and TRBJ1-1, with a tentative D call TRBD1 (6 bases). The CDR3 covers 15 residues. Trimming took 5 bases from V and 4 from J, leaving 17 bases between them. From germline, CDR1 is MNHEY and CDR2 SMNVEV (reference sequence). The CDR3 protein is CASSEMATGRTEAFF. The CDR3 bases are TGTGCCAGCAGTGAAATGGCCACAGGGCGCACTGAAGCTTTCTTT.

This clone is a singleton in its sample. The gene calls are TRBV3-1 (or the pseudogene TRBV3-2) and TRBJ2-1; weak D call: TRBD2 (7 bases). The CDR3 has 15 residues. Trimming took off 4 bases at V and 14 bases at J, with 24 bases between the two ends. Germline CDR1 LGHDT, CDR2 YNNKEL (reference sequence). As DNA, the CDR3 is TGTGCCAGCAGCCTAGGCGGGGCGGGGGCGGTAGTTGAGTTCTTC. Protein product: CASSLGGAGAVVEFF.

The rearrangement links TRBV9 to TRBJ1-2, with D unresolved. CDR1 is SGDLS and CDR2 is YYNGEE in the germline V gene. This CDR3 is built from 13 residues. V lost 4 bases and J 8 bases, leaving 15 bases between the germline ends. CDR3 amino acids: CASSQAGAEGYTF. In DNA form, the CDR3 reads TGTGCCAGCAGCCAAGCAGGTGCGGAGGGCTACACCTTC.

The CDR3 is CASSFGGSDTQYF. Written as DNA, the CDR3 is TGTGCCAGCAGCTTCGGGGGATCAGATACGCAGTATTTT. The chain couples TRBV5-4 to TRBJ2-3; a possible D gene is TRBD2 (6 bases). Germline-derived CDR1 and CDR2 are SGHNT and YYREEE (reference sequence). Trimming pared 2 bases from V and 4 bases from J, leaving 8 bases between. This CDR3 is 13 amino acids long.

This clone was counted only a few times. This chain uses TRBV13 with TRBJ1-1, with 8 bases matching TRBD1. The CDR3 has 13 amino acids. V lost 2 bases and J lost 10; bases outside the gene matches: 6. Germline V CDR1 and CDR2: PRHDT, FYEKMQ (reference sequence). CDR3 coding DNA: TGTGCCAGCAGCTTAATCAGGGGGCGCGGAGCTTTCTTT. Residues: CASSLIRGRGAFF.

The J gene is TRBJ2-7, the V gene TRBV6-2 or TRBV6-3; D not certain. Trimming removed 2 bases at V and 1 base at J, with 9 bases between. The CDR3 runs to 14 residues. Per the germline V gene, CDR1 is MNHEY and CDR2 is SVGEGT. CDR3 residues: CASSYGFRSYEQYF. The CDR3 region has the DNA TGTGCCAGCAGTTACGGTTTCCGATCCTACGAGCAGTACTTC.

The chain combines TRBV12-2 with TRBJ1-1. TRBV12-2 is a pseudogene. The CDR3 contains 10 residues. The CDR3 DNA sequence: TGTGCAAGTCGCTTAAACCAAGCTTTCTTT. It codes for CASRLNQAFF.

This chain uses TRBV12-5 with TRBJ1-1, with D perhaps TRBD1 (5 bases). V was pared by 2 bases and J by 1 base, with 8 bases between. Germline V lookup: CDR1 LGHNT, CDR2 FRNRAP. The CDR3 loop spans 14 amino acids. Written as DNA, the CDR3 is TGTGCTAGTGGTTTGAGGGGTACGAACACTGAAGCTTTCTTT. Amino acids: CASGLRGTNTEAFF.

V usage is TRBV10-3 and J usage is TRBJ1-3; D ambiguous. The CDR3 is 15 amino acids. Germline CDR1 reads ENHRY; CDR2 reads SYGVKD. V was shortened by 3 bases and J by 4 bases, with 13 bases between the two germline ends. CDR3 loop: CAISESLLIGNTIYF. The CDR3 DNA sequence: TGTGCCATCAGTGAATCCTTGCTAATCGGAAACACCATATATTTT.

This chain connects TRBV2 to TRBJ2-1, with a weak D call TRBD1 (6 bases). CDR3 length: 13 residues. Looked up from germline, CDR1 is SNHLY and CDR2 is FYNNEI. V lost 1 base to trimming and J lost 6 bases, with 7 bases between them. The CDR3 bases are TGTGCCAGCAGTGAAGAACAGGGCAATGAGCAGTTCTTC. Protein sequence: CASSEEQGNEQFF.

This chain links TRBV4-1 with TRBJ2-7, with D possibly being TRBD1 (6 bases). Germline CDR1 and CDR2: MGHRA and YSYEKL. The CDR3 has 14 residues. Deletions cut 4 bases from V and 3 bases from J, with 13 bases between. CDR3 in DNA: TGCGCCAGCAGCCCCCCAGACAGGAACTACGAGCAGTACTTC. This gives the protein CASSPPDRNYEQYF.

The rearrangement joins TRBV6-5 to TRBJ2-1; the match to TRBD1 covers 7 bases. The V and J ends lost 4 bases and 10 bases, in that order; junction bases with no gene match: 1. Germline V gives CDR1 MNHEY, CDR2 SVGAGI. CDR3 length equals 11 residues. The CDR3 sequence: CASSWTGEQFF. CDR3 DNA: TGTGCCAGCAGTTGGACAGGCGAGCAGTTCTTC.

This clone was seen more than once but under ten times. This chain connects TRBV2 to TRBJ1-3, with 7 bases that match TRBD1. CDR1 is SNHLY and CDR2 is FYNNEI in the germline V gene. The V gene end was trimmed by 6 bases and the J gene end by 0 bases; junction bases not matched to a gene: 14. This CDR3 has 18 residues. The CDR3 loop is CASRELRDSRSSGNTIYF. DNA for the CDR3: TGTGCCAGCAGAGAACTTAGGGACAGTCGGAGCTCTGGAAACACCATATATTTT.

CDR3 nucleotides: TGTGCCAGCAGCTTCACTCAGGTGAACACTGAAGCTTTCTTT. As protein: CASSFTQVNTEAFF. V gene TRBV7-9 combines with J gene TRBJ1-1; D unresolved. This CDR3 comprises 14 residues. Germline-derived CDR1 and CDR2 are SEHNR and FQNEAQ (reference sequence). Deletions cut 3 bases from V and 0 bases from J, with 8 bases between.

The gene calls are TRBV15 and TRBJ1-5; D ambiguous. V was trimmed by 3 bases and J by 7 bases, leaving 13 bases between them. The CDR3 has 14 residues. Germline CDR1 and CDR2: LNHNV and YYDKDF (reference sequence). CDR3 nucleotides: TGTGCCACCAGCAGGGCTCGTTTGGGGCAGCCCCAGCATTTT. It is translated as CATSRARLGQPQHF.

The V and J genes are TRBV20-1 and TRBJ1-5; D gene ambiguous. This CDR3 has 14 amino acids. The V gene's germline CDR1 is DFQATT and CDR2 SNEGSKA (reference sequence). With 3 bases removed from V and 1 base from J, the gap between germline ends came to 10 bases. The CDR3 is CSASWQLSNQPQHF. CDR3 DNA sequence: TGCAGTGCTAGTTGGCAGCTAAGCAATCAGCCCCAGCATTTT.

This chain uses TRBV6-5 with TRBJ2-3; the D gene is possibly TRBD1 (6 bases). Germline V gene data show CDR1 as MNHEY and CDR2 as SVGAGI. The CDR3 contains 13 residues. V was shortened by 5 bases and J by 3 bases, with 9 bases between the two germline ends. This CDR3 is CASSPGETDTQYF. CDR3 nucleotides: TGTGCCAGCAGTCCAGGGGAAACAGATACGCAGTATTTT.

The V and J genes are TRBV5-1 and TRBJ1-1; D gene unclear. Looked up from germline, CDR1 is SGHRS and CDR2 is YFSETQ. The V end lost 0 bases, the J end lost 6 bases, and 9 bases lay between the germline ends. The CDR3 extends over 13 amino acids. The DNA for the CDR3 is TGCGCCAGCAGCTTGGAGAGACAAGCTGAAGCTTTCTTT. Amino acid sequence: CASSLERQAEAFF.

The chain is built from TRBV19 and TRBJ1-4; 7 nucleotides agree with TRBD1. This CDR3 is built from 15 residues. Germline V gene sequence: CDR1 LNHDA, CDR2 SQIVND (reference sequence). V dropped 4 bases and J dropped 3; count of bases not matched to a gene: 5. The CDR3 loop is CASSRAGGSNEKLFF. The CDR3 coding sequence is TGTGCCAGTAGTAGGGCAGGGGGTTCTAATGAAAAACTGTTTTTT.

The chain is built from TRBV7-2 and TRBJ2-7, with 9 positions matching TRBD2. V lost 4 bases, J lost 2 bases, and 6 bases stayed unmatched. Germline loops: CDR1 SGHTA, CDR2 FQGNSA. The CDR3 contains 15 residues. This CDR3 reads CASSSPTSGPYEQYF. The DNA for the CDR3 is TGTGCCAGCAGCTCGCCGACTAGCGGCCCCTACGAGCAGTACTTC.

The CDR3 region is CAISESGQGSKTQYF. CDR3 nucleotide sequence: TGTGCCATCAGTGAGTCGGGTCAGGGATCGAAGACCCAGTACTTC. V usage is TRBV10-3 and J usage is TRBJ2-5; perhaps TRBD1 as D (5 bases). V lost 0 bases and J 6 bases, leaving 14 bases between the germline ends. CDR3 length equals 15 residues. Germline CDR1 is ENHRY and CDR2 is SYGVKD.

The chain employs TRBV5-1 and TRBJ2-3; no reliable D call. The CDR3 is 13 amino acids. From germline, CDR1 is SGHRS and CDR2 YFSETQ. The germline V and J ends were trimmed by 0 bases and 3 bases, with 5 bases remaining between them. The chain's CDR3 is CASSLAVTDTQYF. CDR3 nucleotide sequence: TGCGCCAGCAGCTTGGCCGTGACAGATACGCAGTATTTT.

The chain employs TRBV19 and TRBJ2-2, with D unresolved. The germline gives CDR1 LNHDA, CDR2 SQIVND (reference sequence). The CDR3 length is 14 residues. Trimming shortened V by 5 bases and J by 5 bases, and 12 bases separated the two germline ends. CDR3 amino acids: CASSWQSTTGELFF. The CDR3 nucleotides read TGTGCCAGTAGTTGGCAGTCCACGACCGGGGAGCTGTTTTTT.

The rearrangement links TRBV10-2 to TRBJ2-3; 9 bases agree with TRBD2. The germline CDR1 and CDR2 sequences are WSHSY and SAAADI. J lost 1 base, V lost 2 bases, and 1 base had no gene match. The CDR3 has 15 residues. DNA for the CDR3: TGCGCCAGCAGTGAGATAGCGGGGGGCACAGATACGCAGTATTTT. Its translation: CASSEIAGGTDTQYF.

CDR3 sequence: CASSLGTGRNYGYTF. The DNA of the CDR3 is TGCGCCAGCAGCCTAGGGACAGGGCGAAACTATGGCTACACCTTC. V usage is TRBV5-1 and J usage is TRBJ1-2, with 9 bases identical to TRBD1. Germline-derived CDR1 and CDR2 are SGHRS and YFSETQ. CDR3 length: 15 amino acids. The V and J ends lost 4 bases and 2 bases, in that order; junction bases with no gene match: 6.